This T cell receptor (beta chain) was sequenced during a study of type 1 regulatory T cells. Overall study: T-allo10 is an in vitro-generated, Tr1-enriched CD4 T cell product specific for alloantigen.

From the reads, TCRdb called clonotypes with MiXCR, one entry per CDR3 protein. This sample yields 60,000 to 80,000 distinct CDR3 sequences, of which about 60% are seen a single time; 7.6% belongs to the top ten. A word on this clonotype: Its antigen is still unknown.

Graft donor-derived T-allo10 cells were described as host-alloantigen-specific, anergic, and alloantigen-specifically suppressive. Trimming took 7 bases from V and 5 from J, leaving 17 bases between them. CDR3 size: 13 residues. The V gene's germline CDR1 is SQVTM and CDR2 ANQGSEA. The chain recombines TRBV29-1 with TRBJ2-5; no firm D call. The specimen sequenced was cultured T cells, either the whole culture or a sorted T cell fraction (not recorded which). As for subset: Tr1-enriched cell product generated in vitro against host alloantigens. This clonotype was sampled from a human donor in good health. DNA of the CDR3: TGCAGCGCCCCGATGCTGGGGTGGGAGACCCAGTACTTC. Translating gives CSAPMLGWETQYF.